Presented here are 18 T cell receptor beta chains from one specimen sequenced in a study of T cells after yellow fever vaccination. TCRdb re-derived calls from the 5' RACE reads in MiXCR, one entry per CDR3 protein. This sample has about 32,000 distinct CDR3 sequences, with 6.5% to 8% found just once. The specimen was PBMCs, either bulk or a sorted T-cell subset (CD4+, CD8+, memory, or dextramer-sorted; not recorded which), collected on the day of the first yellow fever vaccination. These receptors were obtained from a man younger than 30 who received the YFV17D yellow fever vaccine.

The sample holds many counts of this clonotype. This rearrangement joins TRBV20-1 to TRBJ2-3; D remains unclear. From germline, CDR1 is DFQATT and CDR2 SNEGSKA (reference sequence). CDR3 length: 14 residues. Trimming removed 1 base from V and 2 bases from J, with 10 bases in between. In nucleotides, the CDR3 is TGCAGTGCTAGAGGTGTAAGGGCCACAGATACGCAGTATTTT. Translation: CSARGVRATDTQYF.

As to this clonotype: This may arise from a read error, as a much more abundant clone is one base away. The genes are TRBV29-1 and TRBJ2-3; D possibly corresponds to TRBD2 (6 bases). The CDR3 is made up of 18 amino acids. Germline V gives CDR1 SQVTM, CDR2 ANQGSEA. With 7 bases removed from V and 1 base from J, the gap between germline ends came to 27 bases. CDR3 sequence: CSALEGLLREQGTDTQYF. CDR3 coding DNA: TGCAGCGCACTCGAGGGACTTCTCAGGGAGCAGGGCACAGATACGCAGTATTTT.

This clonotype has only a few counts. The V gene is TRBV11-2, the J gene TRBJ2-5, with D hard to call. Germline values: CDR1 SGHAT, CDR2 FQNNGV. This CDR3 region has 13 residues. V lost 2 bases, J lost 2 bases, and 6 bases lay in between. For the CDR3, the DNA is TGTGCCAGCAGCTTATCGAGTCAAGAGACCCAGTACTTC. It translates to CASSLSSQETQYF.

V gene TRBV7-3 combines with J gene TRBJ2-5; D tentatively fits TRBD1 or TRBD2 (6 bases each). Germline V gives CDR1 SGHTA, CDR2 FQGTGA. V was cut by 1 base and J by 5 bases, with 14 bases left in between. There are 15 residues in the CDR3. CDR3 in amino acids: CASSLKGGRWETQYF. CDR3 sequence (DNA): TGTGCCAGCAGCTTAAAGGGGGGCCGATGGGAGACCCAGTACTTC.

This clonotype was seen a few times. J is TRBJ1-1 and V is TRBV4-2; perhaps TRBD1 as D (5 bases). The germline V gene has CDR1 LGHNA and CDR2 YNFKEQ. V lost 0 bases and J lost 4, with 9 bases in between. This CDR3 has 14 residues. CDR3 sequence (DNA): TGTGCCAGCAGCCAAGAAGCGGGGGGCACTGAAGCTTTCTTT. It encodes CASSQEAGGTEAFF.

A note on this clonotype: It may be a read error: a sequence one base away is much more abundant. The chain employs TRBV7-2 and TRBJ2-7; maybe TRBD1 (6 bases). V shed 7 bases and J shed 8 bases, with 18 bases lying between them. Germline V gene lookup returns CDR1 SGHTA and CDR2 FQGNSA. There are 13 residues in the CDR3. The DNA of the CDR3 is TGTGCCAGCATCTCCCGGCAGGGGCTTAAGCAGTACGTC. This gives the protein CASISRQGLKQYV.

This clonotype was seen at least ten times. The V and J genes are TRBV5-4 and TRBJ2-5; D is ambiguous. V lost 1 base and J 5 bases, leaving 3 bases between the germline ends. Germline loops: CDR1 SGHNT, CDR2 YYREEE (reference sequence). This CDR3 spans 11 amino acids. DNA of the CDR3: TGTGCCAGCAGCTTGAGTGAGACCCAGTACTTC. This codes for CASSLSETQYF.

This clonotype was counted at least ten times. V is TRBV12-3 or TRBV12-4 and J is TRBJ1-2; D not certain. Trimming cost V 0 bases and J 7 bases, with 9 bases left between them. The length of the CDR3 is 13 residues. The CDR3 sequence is CASSLAPTSGYTF. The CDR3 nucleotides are TGTGCCAGCAGTTTAGCGCCAACTTCTGGCTACACCTTC.

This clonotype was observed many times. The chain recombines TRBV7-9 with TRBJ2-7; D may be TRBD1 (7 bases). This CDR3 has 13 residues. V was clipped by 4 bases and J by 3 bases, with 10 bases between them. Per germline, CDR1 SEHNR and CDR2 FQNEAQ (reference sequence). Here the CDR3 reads CASSSQGGYEQYV. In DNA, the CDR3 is TGTGCCAGCAGCTCTCAGGGGGGCTACGAGCAGTACGTC.

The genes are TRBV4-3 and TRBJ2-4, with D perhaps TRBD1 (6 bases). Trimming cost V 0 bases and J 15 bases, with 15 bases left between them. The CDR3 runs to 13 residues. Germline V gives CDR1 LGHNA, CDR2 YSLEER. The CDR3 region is CASSQDLMRQAYF. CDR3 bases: TGCGCCAGCAGCCAAGATCTTATGCGACAGGCGTACTTC.

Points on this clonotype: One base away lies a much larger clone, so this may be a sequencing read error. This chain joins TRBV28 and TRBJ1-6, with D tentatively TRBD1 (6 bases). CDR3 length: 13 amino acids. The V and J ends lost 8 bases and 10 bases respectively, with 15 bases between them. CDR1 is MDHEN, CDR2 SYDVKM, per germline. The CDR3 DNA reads TGTGCCAGCCGGGGGACACTGGAATCACCCCTCCACTTT. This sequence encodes CASRGTLESPLHF.

The CDR3 loop is CASSLGGDYGYTF. CDR3 DNA: TGTGCCAGCAGCTTAGGAGGAGACTATGGCTACACCTTC. The genes are TRBV7-9 and TRBJ1-2; no reliable D call. This CDR3 is 13 amino acids long. CDR1 and CDR2 (germline): SEHNR, FQNEAQ (reference sequence). Trimming removed 1 base from V and 3 bases from J, with 6 bases in between. The variable domain in full, completed from reference TRBV7-9 and TRBJ1-2, reads DTGVSQNPRHKITKRGQNVTFRCDPISEHNRLYWYRQTLGQGPEFLTYFQNEAQLEKSRLLSDRFSAERPKGSFSTLEIQRTEQGDSAMYLCASSLGGDYGYTFGSGTRLTVV.

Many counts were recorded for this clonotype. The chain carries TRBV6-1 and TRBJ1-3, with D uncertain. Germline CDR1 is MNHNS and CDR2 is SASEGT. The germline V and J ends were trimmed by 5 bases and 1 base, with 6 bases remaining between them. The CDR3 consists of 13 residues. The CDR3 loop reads CASSPVSGNTIYF. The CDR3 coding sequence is TGTGCCAGCAGTCCCGTATCTGGAAACACCATATATTTT.

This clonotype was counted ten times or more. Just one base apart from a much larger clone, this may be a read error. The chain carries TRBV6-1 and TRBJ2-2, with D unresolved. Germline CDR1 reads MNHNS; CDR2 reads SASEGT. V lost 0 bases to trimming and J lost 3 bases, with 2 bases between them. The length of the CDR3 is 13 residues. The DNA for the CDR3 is TGTGCCAGCAGTGAAGCGGACACCGGGGAGCTGTTTTTT. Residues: CASSEADTGELFF.

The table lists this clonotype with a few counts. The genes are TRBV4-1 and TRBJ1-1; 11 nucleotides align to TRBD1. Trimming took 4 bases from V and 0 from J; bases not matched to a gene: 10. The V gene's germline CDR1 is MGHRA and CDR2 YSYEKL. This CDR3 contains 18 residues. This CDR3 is CASSRPGTGGNVNTEAFF. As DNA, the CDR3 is TGCGCCAGCAGCCGACCTGGGACAGGGGGAAACGTGAACACTGAAGCTTTCTTT.

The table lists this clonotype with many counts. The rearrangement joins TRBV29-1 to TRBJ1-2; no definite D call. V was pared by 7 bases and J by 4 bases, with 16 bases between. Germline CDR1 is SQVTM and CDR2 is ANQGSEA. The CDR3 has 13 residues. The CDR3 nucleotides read TGCAGCGCAGTGAACATAAGGAGCTATGGCTACACCTTC. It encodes CSAVNIRSYGYTF.

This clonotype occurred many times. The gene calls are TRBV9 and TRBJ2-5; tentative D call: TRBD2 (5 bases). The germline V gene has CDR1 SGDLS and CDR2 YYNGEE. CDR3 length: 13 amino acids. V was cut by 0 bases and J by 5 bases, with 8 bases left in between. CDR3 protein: CASSVGGPETQYF. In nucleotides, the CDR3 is TGTGCCAGCAGCGTAGGAGGGCCGGAGACCCAGTACTTC.

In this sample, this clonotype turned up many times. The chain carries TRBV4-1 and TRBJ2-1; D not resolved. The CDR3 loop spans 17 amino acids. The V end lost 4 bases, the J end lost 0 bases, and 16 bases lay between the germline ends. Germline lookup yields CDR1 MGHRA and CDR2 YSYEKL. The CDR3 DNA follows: TGCGCCAGCAGCCTGACCCCCTTCACTGTCTCCTACAATGAGCAGTTCTTC. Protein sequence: CASSLTPFTVSYNEQFF.